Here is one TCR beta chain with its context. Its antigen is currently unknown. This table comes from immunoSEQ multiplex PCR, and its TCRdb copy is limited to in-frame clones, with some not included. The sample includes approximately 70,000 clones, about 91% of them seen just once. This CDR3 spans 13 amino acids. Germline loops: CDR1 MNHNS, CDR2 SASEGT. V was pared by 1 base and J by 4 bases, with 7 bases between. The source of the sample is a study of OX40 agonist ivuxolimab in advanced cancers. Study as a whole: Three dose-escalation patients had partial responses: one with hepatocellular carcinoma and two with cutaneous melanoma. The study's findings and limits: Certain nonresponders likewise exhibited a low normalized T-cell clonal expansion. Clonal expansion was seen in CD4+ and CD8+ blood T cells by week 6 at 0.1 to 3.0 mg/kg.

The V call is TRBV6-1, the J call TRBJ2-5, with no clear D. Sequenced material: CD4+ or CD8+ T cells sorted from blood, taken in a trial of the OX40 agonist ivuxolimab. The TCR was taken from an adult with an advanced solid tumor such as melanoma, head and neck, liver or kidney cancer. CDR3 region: CASSEGSGETQYF. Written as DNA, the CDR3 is TGTGCCAGCAGTGAAGGGAGTGGAGAGACCCAGTACTTC.